One and the same sample provided the 17 T cell receptor beta chains below, sequenced in a study of patients and donors after allogeneic stem cell transplantation. TCRdb used MiXCR to reprocess the RT-PCR reads, holding one entry per CDR3 protein. The profile shows hundreds of thousands of distinct CDR3 sequences, roughly 38% of them singletons. The sample consisted of blood, either unsorted or a sorted T cell fraction (not recorded which). Receptors originate from a human donor who was either an allogeneic HSCT recipient or a stem cell or donor lymphocyte infusion donor (not recorded which). It is not recorded whose cells these are; they may come from a transplant donor.

The chain has TRBV5-1 and TRBJ2-3; 10 nucleotides line up with TRBD1. The CDR3 length is 13 residues. Per germline, CDR1 SGHRS and CDR2 YFSETQ. Losses at the gene ends were 4 bases for V and 14 bases for J; bases not matched to a gene: 10. Here the CDR3 DNA reads TGCGCCAGCAGCCCCCCGGACAGGGGGTCTCGGTATTTT. The encoded protein is CASSPPDRGSRYF.

This clonotype was found a few times. CDR3 nucleotide sequence: TGTGCCAGCAGTTACAACGGCGAGCAGTACTTC. Its translation: CASSYNGEQYF. The V and J genes are TRBV6-6 and TRBJ2-7; D remains unclear. V lost 2 bases and J lost 6, with 5 bases in between. The CDR3 length is 11 residues. Germline CDR1 reads MNHNY; CDR2 reads SVGAGI (reference sequence).

The chain couples TRBV25-1 to TRBJ2-5; no clear D gene. CDR3 length: 13 amino acids. Germline loops: CDR1 MGHDK, CDR2 SYGVNS. V was clipped by 4 bases and J by 1 base, with 7 bases between them. As DNA, the CDR3 is TGTGCCAGCAGTGTGGGCGGCCAAGAGACCCAGTACTTC. Translating gives CASSVGGQETQYF.

This clonotype was detected only a few times. The J gene is TRBJ1-2, the V gene TRBV5-1; the D is unclear. CDR1 and CDR2 from the germline V gene are SGHRS and YFSETQ. The CDR3 length is 14 residues. Trimming stripped 2 bases from V and 3 bases from J, with 11 bases between. DNA of the CDR3: TGCGCCAGCAGCTTCGGAGCCGTTGACTATGGCTACACCTTC. Residues: CASSFGAVDYGYTF.

This clonotype was seen more than once but under ten times. The chain couples TRBV12-3 or TRBV12-4 to TRBJ2-3; 9 bases match TRBD2. V shed 3 bases and J 2 bases; nucleotides not matched to a gene: 9. The CDR3 has 17 residues. The CDR3 is CASSFSRGGSSTDTQYF. The CDR3 DNA reads as TGTGCCAGCAGTTTCTCGCGGGGGGGCTCCTCCACAGATACGCAGTATTTT.

The V call is TRBV5-1, the J call TRBJ1-2; TRBD1 might be the D (5 bases). The CDR3 length is 15 residues. Trimming removed 4 bases from V and 2 bases from J, with 15 bases in between. The germline V gene encodes CDR1 SGHRS and CDR2 YFSETQ. The CDR3 sequence: CASSDSLDNNYGYTF. The CDR3 DNA reads TGCGCCAGCAGCGACAGCCTGGACAACAACTATGGCTACACCTTC.

The rearrangement uses TRBV20-1 and TRBJ2-3; a possible D gene is TRBD2 (6 bases). V was clipped by 6 bases and J by 6 bases, with 19 bases between them. Germline-derived CDR1 and CDR2 are DFQATT and SNEGSKA (reference sequence). The CDR3 is 14 residues long. For the CDR3, the DNA is TGCAGTGCCTGTCCCAGCGGAGGGGCGGATACGCAGTATTTT. Amino acids: CSACPSGGADTQYF.

V is TRBV7-9 and J is TRBJ1-1, with 9 bases lining up with TRBD1. The V gene's germline CDR1 is SEHNR and CDR2 FQNEAQ (reference sequence). The length of the CDR3 is 14 residues. The V and J ends lost 9 bases and 1 base, in that order; junction bases with no gene match: 6. The CDR3 DNA reads TGTGCCAGTAGTACGGGACAGGGGAACACTGAAGCTTTCTTT. Translated, it gives CASSTGQGNTEAFF.

The rearrangement joins TRBV7-3 to TRBJ1-1, with 8 bases lining up with TRBD1. The CDR3 contains 16 residues. CDR1 SGHTA and CDR2 FQGTGA come from the germline V gene. V gave up 1 base and J gave up 0 bases; unmatched junction bases: 4. The CDR3 nucleotides are TGTGCCAGCAGCTTAAAGGGACAGGAGATGAACACTGAAGCTTTCTTT. The encoded protein is CASSLKGQEMNTEAFF. The full variable domain, completed using reference TRBV7-3 and TRBJ1-1, is GAGVSQTPSNKVTEKGKYVELRCDPISGHTALYWYRQSLGQGPEFLIYFQGTGAADDSGLPNDRFFAVRPEGSVSTLKIQRTERGDSAVYLCASSLKGQEMNTEAFFGQGTRLTVV.

The chain is built from TRBV27 and TRBJ1-5; unclear D gene. The V end was cut by 1 base, the J end by 3 bases, with 10 bases between. The CDR3 sequence is 15 residues long. Germline CDR1 is MNHEY and CDR2 is SMNVEV (reference sequence). CDR3 protein: CASSLLGLDNQPQHF. CDR3 nucleotides: TGTGCCAGCAGTTTATTAGGGTTGGACAATCAGCCCCAGCATTTT.

This chain uses TRBV12-3 or TRBV12-4 with TRBJ2-2; a weak D match, TRBD2 (6 bases). CDR3 length equals 13 residues. The ends were cut back, 7 bases at V and 6 bases at J, with 12 bases in the middle. The CDR3 loop is CASTPGRPGELFF. DNA for the CDR3: TGTGCCAGCACCCCCGGGAGACCCGGGGAGCTGTTTTTT.

This clonotype was counted a few times. The gene calls are TRBV28 and TRBJ1-5; 9 nucleotides align to TRBD1. The germline V gene encodes CDR1 MDHEN and CDR2 SYDVKM. This CDR3 contains 18 residues. J was trimmed by 3 bases and V by 7 bases; bases with no gene match: 16. The CDR3 DNA is TGTGCCAGCACCTACCTCGGGACAGGGTGGTCGAACAATCAGCCCCAGCATTTT. Amino acid sequence: CASTYLGTGWSNNQPQHF.

This clonotype was seen more than once but under ten times. V usage is TRBV20-1 and J usage is TRBJ1-1; D may be TRBD1 (6 bases). From germline, CDR1 is DFQATT and CDR2 SNEGSKA (reference sequence). V was trimmed by 1 base and J by 4 bases, leaving 16 bases between them. The CDR3 runs 15 residues. The CDR3 DNA follows: TGCAGTGCTAGAGTCGGGGGCCGAGGGCGCACTGAAGCTTTCTTT. Protein product: CSARVGGRGRTEAFF.

V gene TRBV2 combines with J gene TRBJ2-7; 12 nucleotides align to TRBD2. The germline CDR1 and CDR2 sequences are SNHLY and FYNNEI. Trimming took 7 bases from V and 1 from J; bases not matched to a gene: 5. CDR3 length equals 15 residues. The CDR3 spells CASTRTSGESYEQYF. The CDR3 DNA reads as TGTGCCAGCACGAGGACTAGCGGGGAATCCTACGAGCAGTACTTC.

Worth noting for this clonotype: One end of the junction fails to match germline, which may point to a read error. The chain couples TRBV15 to TRBJ2-5; 10 bases fit TRBD2. Per the germline V gene, CDR1 is LNHNV and CDR2 is YYDKDF (reference sequence). CDR3 length: 11 residues. CDR3 sequence: CATSRGLAGDF. The CDR3 DNA follows: TGTGCCACCAGCAGAGGTCTAGCGGGGGACTTC.

J is TRBJ1-2 and V is TRBV29-1; 10 bases match TRBD1. There are 14 residues in the CDR3. CDR1 SQVTM and CDR2 ANQGSEA come from the germline V gene. V shed 6 bases and J 8 bases; nucleotides not matched to a gene: 12. The CDR3 DNA reads TGCAGCGTCCTTGCCTTCGACAGGGGGCACGGCTACACCTTC. Translating gives CSVLAFDRGHGYTF.

In this sample, this clonotype turned up a few times. The rearrangement links TRBV29-1 to TRBJ1-5, with TRBD1 matching over 7 bases. V gave up 1 base and J gave up 6 bases; unmatched junction bases: 3. This CDR3 has 13 residues. Looked up from germline, CDR1 is SQVTM and CDR2 is ANQGSEA. CDR3 DNA: TGCAGCGTTGAAGGGCAGGGGGGTCAGCCCCAGCATTTT. It specifies CSVEGQGGQPQHF.